This TCR beta chain was documented in a study of regulatory T cells in long-lasting Graves disease. Background on the study: New Graves' disease cases had less than 3 months of antithyroid drugs.

The V end lost 3 bases, the J end lost 0 bases, and 13 bases lay between the germline ends. CDR1 is LGHNA and CDR2 is YSLEER in the germline V gene. The CDR3 runs 16 residues. In its sample, this clonotype was seen a few times. The sample's time point: newly diagnosed GD, antithyroid drugs for less than 3 months. The TCR library used RNA extracted from PBMCs. CDR3-region Arm-PCR and iRepertoire HTBI primers produced the TCR beta libraries. TCRdb independently ran MiXCR on the multiplex PCR reads; one entry per CDR3 protein. Here the sample spans about 500,000 distinct CDR3 sequences, around 12% being singletons. The sample also formed part of further work on T cells in Graves' hyperthyroidism and ophthalmopathy.

This sample comprised peripheral blood mononuclear cells (PBMCs), obtained at new diagnosis, from a patient treated with antithyroid drugs. This clonotype was obtained from a woman aged 25 to 39 with Graves disease. The chain is built from TRBV4-3 and TRBJ2-3; D is possibly TRBD1 or TRBD2 (5 bases each). The CDR3 sequence is CASSQEPGPSTDTQYF. The DNA of the CDR3 is TGCGCCAGCAGCCAGGAACCGGGACCTAGCACAGATACGCAGTATTTT.